These T cell receptor beta chains were read from a single sample in a study of cytomegalovirus exposure and HLA in healthy donors. This table comes from immunoSEQ multiplex PCR, and its TCRdb copy is limited to in-frame clones, with some not included. The repertoire has 150,000 to 200,000 clones, approximately 70% of them found once; the top ten carry around 7%. Sequenced sample: PBMCs. The receptors here all came from a man in his forties in good health and CMV-seropositive. Each CDR3 is given with its conserved first and last residue. D genes are given only for firm matches. Expanded clones are given a class, and other clones once, few, many or no size at all.

d_gene: -
v_gene: TRBV11-1
abundance: few
j_gene: TRBJ2-3
CDR3nt: TGTGCCAGCACCTTCGAACGGGGGGCGGGTTATACGCAGTATTTT
CDR3aa: CASTFERGAGYTQYF

d_gene: -
v_gene: TRBV11-2
abundance: -
j_gene: TRBJ2-2
CDR3nt: TGTGCCAGCAGCTTGGGGCTTGCCACCGGGGAGCTGTTTTTT
CDR3aa: CASSLGLATGELFF

d_gene: TRBD1
v_gene: TRBV15
abundance: -
j_gene: TRBJ2-1
CDR3nt: TGTGCCACCAGCACCGAACAGGGGGTAACCTATGAGCAGTTCTTC
CDR3aa: CATSTEQGVTYEQFF

d_gene: TRBD1
v_gene: TRBV9
abundance: -
j_gene: TRBJ1-3
CDR3nt: TGTGCCAGCAGCGTAGGACAGGGTATCGGAAACACCATATATTTT
CDR3aa: CASSVGQGIGNTIYF

d_gene: TRBD2
v_gene: TRBV27
abundance: -
j_gene: TRBJ2-5
CDR3nt: TGTGCCAGCAGTTTACCCAGCGGGGGACCCGACCAAGAGACCCAGTACTTC
CDR3aa: CASSLPSGGPDQETQYF

d_gene: -
v_gene: TRBV5-1
abundance: -
j_gene: TRBJ2-3
CDR3nt: TGCGCCAGCAACTTGGGTTGGGCCACAGATACGCAGTATTTT
CDR3aa: CASNLGWATDTQYF

d_gene: TRBD1
v_gene: TRBV5-6
abundance: -
j_gene: TRBJ2-5
CDR3nt: TGTGCCAGCAGCTTTTTGAGACAGGGGGCGCAAAGTGCGACCCAGTACTTC
CDR3aa: CASSFLRQGAQSATQYF

d_gene: -
v_gene: TRBV6-1
abundance: -
j_gene: TRBJ1-3
CDR3nt: TGTGCCAGCAGTGACCGACACCCGAGCTCTGGAAACACCATATATTTT
CDR3aa: CASSDRHPSSGNTIYF

d_gene: -
v_gene: TRBV4-3
abundance: once
j_gene: TRBJ2-7
CDR3nt: TGCGCCAGCAGCCAAGTTGGTAGCGGCTACGAGCAGTACTTC
CDR3aa: CASSQVGSGYEQYF

d_gene: TRBD1
v_gene: TRBV29-1
abundance: -
j_gene: TRBJ2-7
CDR3nt: TGCAGCGTTGAAGGGGGGACAGGGAGATCCCACGAGCAGTACTTC
CDR3aa: CSVEGGTGRSHEQYF

d_gene: -
v_gene: TRBV2
abundance: -
j_gene: TRBJ2-7
CDR3nt: TGTGCCAGCTTCTTCTGGGGGGGGGCGCTGGACGAGCAGTACTTC
CDR3aa: CASFFWGGALDEQYF

d_gene: TRBD2
v_gene: TRBV4-2
abundance: -
j_gene: TRBJ2-3
CDR3nt: TGTGCCAGCAGCCTAAGTGAGAGTAGCGGGGGGGCAGATACGCAGTATTTT
CDR3aa: CASSLSESSGGADTQYF

d_gene: TRBD2
v_gene: TRBV7-6
abundance: -
j_gene: TRBJ2-3
CDR3nt: TGTGCCAGCAGCTTAGCCCCGGACGTAGCGGGGGCCATGACTAGCACAGATACGCAGTATTTT
CDR3aa: CASSLAPDVAGAMTSTDTQYF

d_gene: TRBD1
v_gene: TRBV11-2
abundance: -
j_gene: TRBJ1-3
CDR3nt: TGTGCCAGCAGCACCTACAGGGGGGCCGGGGCTGACACCATATATTTT
CDR3aa: CASSTYRGAGADTIYF

d_gene: -
v_gene: TRBV14
abundance: -
j_gene: TRBJ1-6
CDR3nt: TGTGCCAGCAGCCAAGATCCAAATAGGGGTTTTAATTCACCCCTCCACTTT
CDR3aa: CASSQDPNRGFNSPLHF

d_gene: -
v_gene: TRBV7-2
abundance: -
j_gene: TRBJ1-1
CDR3nt: TGTGCCAGCAGCTTACAGGGTGGGAACACTGAAGCTTTCTTT
CDR3aa: CASSLQGGNTEAFF

d_gene: TRBD1
v_gene: TRBV5-6
abundance: -
j_gene: TRBJ2-5
CDR3nt: TGTGCCAGCAGCTCAGGGGGCCGGTCGACCCAGTACTTC
CDR3aa: CASSSGGRSTQYF

d_gene: TRBD1
v_gene: TRBV5-1
abundance: -
j_gene: TRBJ1-1
CDR3nt: TGCGCCAGCAGCTCCCGGGACAGGTTGAACACTGAAGCTTTCTTT
CDR3aa: CASSSRDRLNTEAFF

d_gene: TRBD1
v_gene: TRBV27
abundance: -
j_gene: TRBJ1-1
CDR3nt: TGTGCCAGCAGTTCGTACAGGGGTGGCATGAACACTGAAGCTTTCTTT
CDR3aa: CASSSYRGGMNTEAFF

d_gene: -
v_gene: TRBV2
abundance: -
j_gene: TRBJ1-6
CDR3nt: TGTGCCAGCAGTTGGGGCAGGGATATCTATAATTCACCCCTCCACTTT
CDR3aa: CASSWGRDIYNSPLHF

d_gene: -
v_gene: TRBV25-1
abundance: -
j_gene: TRBJ1-5
CDR3nt: TGTGCCAGCAGTGAATGGGGCGTGCAGCCCCAGCATTTT
CDR3aa: CASSEWGVQPQHF

d_gene: -
v_gene: TRBV19
abundance: -
j_gene: TRBJ1-2
CDR3nt: TGTGCCAGTAGTACTCGACAGGCGACTAACTATGGCTACACCTTC
CDR3aa: CASSTRQATNYGYTF

d_gene: -
v_gene: TRBV30
abundance: -
j_gene: TRBJ2-7
CDR3nt: TGTGCCTGGAGGGGCGGGTCCCCCTACGAGCAGTACTTC
CDR3aa: CAWRGGSPYEQYF

d_gene: -
v_gene: TRBV4-3
abundance: -
j_gene: TRBJ2-1
CDR3nt: TGCGCCAGCAGCCAAGGGGGCTGGAATGAGCAGTTCTTC
CDR3aa: CASSQGGWNEQFF

d_gene: -
v_gene: TRBV9
abundance: -
j_gene: TRBJ1-2
CDR3nt: TGTGCCAGCAGCCAGACGCCTGGGGCCGGGTATGGCTACACCTTC
CDR3aa: CASSQTPGAGYGYTF

d_gene: -
v_gene: TRBV7-2
abundance: -
j_gene: TRBJ2-3
CDR3nt: TGTGCCAGCAGCTCGTCCGCAGATACGCAGTATTTT
CDR3aa: CASSSSADTQYF

d_gene: -
v_gene: TRBV5-8
abundance: -
j_gene: TRBJ1-2
CDR3nt: TGTGCCAGCAGCTTGGCCCTCAGGATCCTCTATGGCTACACCTTC
CDR3aa: CASSLALRILYGYTF

d_gene: TRBD2
v_gene: TRBV7-2
abundance: -
j_gene: TRBJ2-1
CDR3nt: TGTGCCAGCAGCTCCCGGACTAGCGGGGTCTCCTACAATGAGCAGTTCTTC
CDR3aa: CASSSRTSGVSYNEQFF

d_gene: -
v_gene: TRBV9
abundance: -
j_gene: TRBJ1-1
CDR3nt: TGTGCCAGCAGCGCCCGTGGGGGGGAAGCTTTCTTT
CDR3aa: CASSARGGEAFF

d_gene: TRBD1
v_gene: TRBV4-3
abundance: -
j_gene: TRBJ1-3
CDR3nt: TGCGCCAGCAGCCAACAAACAGGGGCTGGAAACACCATATATTTT
CDR3aa: CASSQQTGAGNTIYF

d_gene: -
v_gene: TRBV9
abundance: -
j_gene: TRBJ2-7
CDR3nt: TGTGCCAGCAGCGTAGATGAGGGCTCCCAGCAGTACTTC
CDR3aa: CASSVDEGSQQYF

d_gene: TRBD1
v_gene: TRBV18
abundance: few
j_gene: TRBJ1-1
CDR3nt: TGTGCCAGCTCAGATGGGGACAGGTCGAACACTGAAGCTTTCTTT
CDR3aa: CASSDGDRSNTEAFF

d_gene: -
v_gene: TRBV6-1
abundance: -
j_gene: TRBJ1-1
CDR3nt: TGTGCCAGCATTGACAGGTACACTGAAGCTTTCTTT
CDR3aa: CASIDRYTEAFF

d_gene: -
v_gene: TRBV7-2
abundance: once
j_gene: TRBJ2-7
CDR3nt: TGTGCCAGCAGCTTAGTAACACATCACTACGAGCAGTACTTC
CDR3aa: CASSLVTHHYEQYF

d_gene: TRBD1
v_gene: TRBV7-2
abundance: -
j_gene: TRBJ2-7
CDR3nt: TGTGCCAGCAGACGGGACAGGGAGTACGAGCAGTACTTC
CDR3aa: CASRRDREYEQYF

d_gene: TRBD2
v_gene: TRBV18
abundance: -
j_gene: TRBJ2-1
CDR3nt: TGTGCCAGCTCACCCGGGACTAGCAGGGTGGGGAATGAGCAGTTCTTC
CDR3aa: CASSPGTSRVGNEQFF

d_gene: -
v_gene: TRBV15
abundance: once
j_gene: TRBJ1-6
CDR3nt: TGTGCCACCAGCAGAGCCGGAAGGGGGAATTCACCCCTCCACTTT
CDR3aa: CATSRAGRGNSPLHF

d_gene: TRBD2
v_gene: TRBV7-9
abundance: few
j_gene: TRBJ2-3
CDR3nt: TGTGCCAGCAGCTTAACTTCGGGGGGGGGCACAGATACGCAGTATTTT
CDR3aa: CASSLTSGGGTDTQYF

d_gene: -
v_gene: TRBV6-5
abundance: -
j_gene: TRBJ1-1
CDR3nt: TGTGCCAGCAGTTCGGACGGGGTGAACACTGAAGCTTTCTTT
CDR3aa: CASSSDGVNTEAFF

d_gene: TRBD1
v_gene: TRBV6-5
abundance: -
j_gene: TRBJ2-7
CDR3nt: TGTGCCAGCAGTTACCGGAGTACAGGGGGCGACGAGCAGTACTTC
CDR3aa: CASSYRSTGGDEQYF

d_gene: TRBD1
v_gene: TRBV5-6
abundance: few
j_gene: TRBJ1-1
CDR3nt: TGTGCCAGCAGCTTGGCCGGGACAGGGGAAACTGAAGCTTTCTTT
CDR3aa: CASSLAGTGETEAFF

d_gene: -
v_gene: TRBV29-1
abundance: few
j_gene: TRBJ1-2
CDR3nt: TGCAGCGTAGAAACAGGTTCTACTTCCTACACCTTC
CDR3aa: CSVETGSTSYTF

d_gene: TRBD1
v_gene: TRBV25-1
abundance: -
j_gene: TRBJ1-2
CDR3nt: TGTGCCAGCAGTGAATCGGACAGGGGAGCTGGCTACACCTTC
CDR3aa: CASSESDRGAGYTF

d_gene: TRBD2
v_gene: TRBV11-2
abundance: -
j_gene: TRBJ2-3
CDR3nt: TGTGCCAGCAGCGGAGGACTAGCGGGGACCACAGATACGCAGTATTTT
CDR3aa: CASSGGLAGTTDTQYF

d_gene: -
v_gene: TRBV7-8
abundance: -
j_gene: TRBJ2-1
CDR3nt: TGTGCCAGCAGCCTCCGACTAGTAGGCAATGAGCAGTTCTTC
CDR3aa: CASSLRLVGNEQFF

d_gene: TRBD2
v_gene: TRBV7-9
abundance: -
j_gene: TRBJ2-6
CDR3nt: TGTGCCAGCAGCGGGGGGGTTGGGGCCAACGTCCTGACTTTC
CDR3aa: CASSGGVGANVLTF

d_gene: TRBD1
v_gene: TRBV7-9
abundance: -
j_gene: TRBJ1-1
CDR3nt: TGTGCCAGCAGCCTGGGACAGGGGGCGCAGGGCACTGAAGCTTTCTTT
CDR3aa: CASSLGQGAQGTEAFF

d_gene: -
v_gene: TRBV29-1
abundance: -
j_gene: TRBJ1-2
CDR3nt: TGCAGCGTTTTCCACACGGCGGGCTTACGATCATATACCTTC
CDR3aa: CSVFHTAGLRSYTF

d_gene: TRBD1
v_gene: TRBV28
abundance: -
j_gene: TRBJ2-1
CDR3nt: TGTGCCAGCAGTTCCGGGACAGGGGTTATCAATGAGCAGTTCTTC
CDR3aa: CASSSGTGVINEQFF

d_gene: -
v_gene: TRBV30
abundance: -
j_gene: TRBJ1-3
CDR3nt: TGTGCCTGGAGTGTCGGGCGGGTCCCGCGCTCTGGAAACACCATATATTTT
CDR3aa: CAWSVGRVPRSGNTIYF

d_gene: -
v_gene: TRBV18
abundance: -
j_gene: TRBJ2-5
CDR3nt: TGTGCCAGCTCACTGAGAGCCGGAGAGGAGACCCAGTACTTC
CDR3aa: CASSLRAGEETQYF

d_gene: -
v_gene: TRBV4-1
abundance: -
j_gene: TRBJ1-6
CDR3nt: TGCGCCAGCAGCCTCAAATCAGGGAGGACGGTTACTACTAATTCACCCCTCCACTTT
CDR3aa: CASSLKSGRTVTTNSPLHF

d_gene: -
v_gene: TRBV7-6
abundance: -
j_gene: TRBJ1-6
CDR3nt: TGTGCCAGCAGCTTAGAGCGATTTCCACCCCTCCACTTT
CDR3aa: CASSLERFPPLHF

d_gene: -
v_gene: TRBV25-1
abundance: -
j_gene: TRBJ2-7
CDR3nt: TGTGCCAGCACCGGGGAGCAGTACTTC
CDR3aa: CASTGEQYF

d_gene: TRBD2
v_gene: TRBV5-6
abundance: -
j_gene: TRBJ2-2
CDR3nt: TGTGCCAGCAGCTTTGGACTAGCGTACACCGGGGAGCTGTTTTTT
CDR3aa: CASSFGLAYTGELFF

d_gene: -
v_gene: TRBV4-3
abundance: -
j_gene: TRBJ1-6
CDR3nt: TGCGCCAGCAGCCAAGAAAGGAGTGATTCACCCCTCCACTTT
CDR3aa: CASSQERSDSPLHF